This T cell receptor beta chain was recorded in a study of cytomegalovirus exposure and HLA in healthy donors. Study background: Researchers previously reported finding roughly 120 million unique TCR beta sequences from 170 million or so T cells.

In regard to this clone: Its antigen remains unidentified.

Use of 60 Vbeta and 13 Jbeta primers characterized the PCR. Here immunoSEQ multiplex PCR was the method, and the copy in TCRdb shows in-frame clones only, minus some. The sample includes approximately 120,000 clones, around 77% of them seen just once. Overall study results and limits: The listing of roughly 160 TCR beta chains classed them as cytomegalovirus-associated. Researchers reported in a later analysis that a missense DCLRE1C variant was tied to TCR beta V- and J-gene trimming.

Germline CDR1 MNHEY, CDR2 SMNVEV (reference sequence). The CDR3 length is 13 residues. The germline V and J ends were trimmed by 5 bases and 0 bases, with 7 bases remaining between them. Sequenced sample: PBMCs. The sequence came from a middle-aged man in good health and CMV-seronegative. The chain employs TRBV27 and TRBJ1-1; no firm D call. CDR3: CASSTVMNTEAFF. CDR3 bases: TGTGCCAGCAGTACAGTGATGAACACTGAAGCTTTCTTT.